This TCR beta chain derives from a study of blood T cell repertoires in COVID-19. Study as a whole: Italy, Spain and the United States were the sources of the convalescent and acute COVID-19 samples. PBMCs, B-cell-depleted T cells, or T cells were the source of the cDNA or gDNA that made up the material.

Original handling: Using reference gene primer amplification, nucleated cell counts were estimated. Profiling relied on immunoSEQ multiplex PCR, and the TCRdb table lists in-frame clones only, not all of them. V and J calls plus clone size are reproduced from that table; the DNA served to infer D and trimming. The sample has under 200,000 clones, about 85% seen once. The junction had 0 bases not matched to a gene; V was cut back by 0 bases and J by 5 bases. Germline V gene lookup returns CDR1 SGHTA and CDR2 FQGNSA. The CDR3 length is 13 residues. The sample taken for sequencing was peripheral blood. The chain carries TRBV7-2 and TRBJ2-5, with 7 bases matching TRBD2. This sequence was found in a woman at least 80 years old in a cohort sampled during active or convalescent COVID-19. The CDR3 DNA is TGTGCCAGCAGCTTAGCGGGGGGGGAGACCCAGTACTTC. It translates to CASSLAGGETQYF.